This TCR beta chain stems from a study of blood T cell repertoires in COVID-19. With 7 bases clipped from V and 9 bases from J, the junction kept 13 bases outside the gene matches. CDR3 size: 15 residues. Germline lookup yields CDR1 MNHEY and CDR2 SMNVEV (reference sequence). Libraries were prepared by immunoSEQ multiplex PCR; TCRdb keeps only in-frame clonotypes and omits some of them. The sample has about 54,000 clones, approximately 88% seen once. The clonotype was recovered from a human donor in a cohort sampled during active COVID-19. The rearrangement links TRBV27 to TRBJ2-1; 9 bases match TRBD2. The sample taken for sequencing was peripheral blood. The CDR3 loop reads CASTSAGGSWGEQFF. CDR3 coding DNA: TGTGCCAGCACCTCAGCGGGAGGTAGCTGGGGTGAGCAGTTCTTC.